Listed below are T cell receptor beta chains from one sample, sequenced in a study of cytomegalovirus exposure and HLA in healthy donors. The repertoire was sequenced with immunoSEQ multiplex PCR; TCRdb's copy has only in-frame clones and lacks some. Here the sample spans 100,000 to 150,000 clones, around 83% being singletons. Sample: PBMCs. The receptors originated from a girl aged 2-15 years in good health and CMV-seronegative. Both conserved end residues are part of each CDR3. Each record gives: V gene, J gene, clone size, D gene, CDR3 protein, CDR3 DNA. D genes are given only for firm matches. Only part of the rows carry a size: once, few, many, or a class if the clone is expanded.

>TRBV15|TRBJ2-7|.|TRBD1
CATSKDRGYEQYF
TGTGCCACCAGCAAGGACAGGGGCTACGAGCAGTACTTC
>TRBV21-1|TRBJ1-3|.|.
CASSKEGCAGPESGNTIYF
TGTGCCAGCAGCAAAGAGGGGTGTGCAGGGCCCGAATCTGGAAACACCATATATTTT
>TRBV21-1|TRBJ2-7|.|.
CASSPRTGGSYEQYF
TGTGCCAGCAGCCCAAGGACAGGGGGGAGCTACGAGCAGTACTTC
>TRBV6-6|TRBJ1-2|few|.
CASSPGGHYGYTF
TGTGCCAGTTCCCCGGGGGGGCACTATGGCTACACCTTC
>TRBV5-4|TRBJ2-5|.|TRBD2
CASSGTSGGIGGETQYF
TGTGCCAGCAGCGGGACTAGCGGGGGTATTGGGGGAGAGACCCAGTACTTC
>TRBV7-2|TRBJ2-7|few|TRBD2
CASSWGTRSGEQYF
TGTGCCAGCAGCTGGGGGACTAGATCTGGCGAGCAGTACTTC
>TRBV27|TRBJ1-2|.|.
CATRPGGLYGYTF
TGTGCCACCCGCCCAGGAGGATTATATGGCTACACCTTC
>TRBV30|TRBJ1-1|.|TRBD1
CAWGTGMNTEAFF
TGTGCCTGGGGGACAGGGATGAACACTGAAGCTTTCTTT
>TRBV14|TRBJ1-3|.|.
CASSQVGGGNTIYF
TGTGCCAGCAGCCAAGTAGGAGGGGGAAACACCATATATTTT
>TRBV27|TRBJ1-1|.|TRBD1
CASRLRGQGTEAFF
TGTGCCAGCAGGTTAAGGGGGCAGGGCACTGAAGCTTTCTTT
>TRBV4-2|TRBJ1-4|few|.
CASSQDGSGHSNEKLFF
TGTGCCAGCAGCCAAGACGGATCGGGACACTCTAATGAAAAACTGTTTTTT
>TRBV5-6|TRBJ2-1|.|.
CASSFLGGSSYNEQFF
TGTGCCAGCAGCTTCCTTGGTGGGAGCTCCTACAATGAGCAGTTCTTC
>TRBV7-3|TRBJ1-1|few|.
CASSFGPGLIPEAFF
TGTGCCAGCAGCTTTGGCCCAGGGTTAATCCCTGAAGCTTTCTTT
>TRBV10-2|TRBJ1-1|.|.
CASSEGGEAFF
TGCGCCAGCAGTGAGGGGGGGGAAGCTTTCTTT
>TRBV19|TRBJ1-2|once|TRBD1
CASNTGGRIDGYTF
TGTGCCAGTAATACAGGGGGCCGGATAGATGGCTACACCTTC
>TRBV6-5|TRBJ2-7|.|.
CASSYLRAGPYEQYF
TGTGCCAGCAGTTATCTGCGGGCGGGACCCTACGAGCAGTACTTC
>TRBV7-3|TRBJ1-5|.|TRBD1
CASSLTSDRGGIQPQHF
TGTGCCAGCAGCTTAACATCGGACAGGGGGGGCATCCAGCCCCAGCATTTT
>TRBV4-2|TRBJ1-5|.|.
CASSQGSDYQPQHF
TGTGCCAGCAGCCAAGGTTCAGATTATCAGCCCCAGCATTTT
>TRBV10-2|TRBJ2-1|.|.
CASRLAFNEQFF
TGCGCCAGCAGGCTAGCCTTCAATGAGCAGTTCTTC
>TRBV28|TRBJ1-1|.|TRBD1
CASSLPRGTGSTEAFF
TGTGCCAGCAGTTTACCTCGGGGGACAGGGAGCACTGAAGCTTTCTTT
>TRBV18|TRBJ2-7|.|.
CASSIWDTYEQYF
TGTGCCAGCTCAATATGGGACACCTACGAGCAGTACTTC
>TRBV27|TRBJ2-7|.|.
CASSSRDEQYF
TGTGCCAGCAGCTCTCGGGACGAGCAGTACTTC
>TRBV7-6|TRBJ2-7|.|.
CASSSTGGSYEQYF
TGTGCCAGCAGCTCCACCGGCGGCTCCTACGAGCAGTACTTC
>TRBV6-6|TRBJ2-7|.|TRBD1
CASSYPAGGSNEQYF
TGTGCCAGCAGTTACCCCGCAGGGGGCTCGAACGAGCAGTACTTC
>TRBV2|TRBJ2-1|once|TRBD1
CASSDGTGNNEQFF
TGTGCCAGCAGTGACGGGACAGGGAACAATGAGCAGTTCTTC
>TRBV19|TRBJ1-1|.|.
CASSTRRKGRGTEAFF
TGTGCCAGTAGCACCCGGAGGAAGGGCCGGGGAACTGAAGCTTTCTTT